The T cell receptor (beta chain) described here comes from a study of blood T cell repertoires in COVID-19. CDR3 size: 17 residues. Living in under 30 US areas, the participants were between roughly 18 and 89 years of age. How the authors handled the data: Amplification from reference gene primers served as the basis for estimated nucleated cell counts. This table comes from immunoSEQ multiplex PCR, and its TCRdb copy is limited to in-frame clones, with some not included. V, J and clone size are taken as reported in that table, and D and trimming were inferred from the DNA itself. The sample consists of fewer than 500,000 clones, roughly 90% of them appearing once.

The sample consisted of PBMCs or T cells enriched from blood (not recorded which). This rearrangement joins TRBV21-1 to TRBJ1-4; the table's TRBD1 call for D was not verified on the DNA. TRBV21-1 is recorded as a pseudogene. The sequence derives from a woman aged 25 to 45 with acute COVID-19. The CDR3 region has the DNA TGTGCCAGCATAGGACGGGACAGGGACATCGGTAATGAAAAACTGTTTTTT. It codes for CASIGRDRDIGNEKLFF.